What follows is one T cell receptor (beta chain) and its context. The CDR3 consists of 15 residues. Germline values: CDR1 MNHNS, CDR2 SASEGT. V dropped 6 bases and J dropped 2; count of bases not matched to a gene: 6. This specimen belongs to a study of OX40 agonist ivuxolimab in advanced cancers. Assay: immunoSEQ multiplex PCR; the TCRdb copy retains only in-frame clones and omits some. This sample carries approximately 60,000 clones, roughly 84% of them seen once, and the ten largest clones take roughly 2%. With baseline, cycle 4 day 1, and cycle 7 day 1 as timepoints, blood was sampled. V is TRBV6-1 and J is TRBJ2-7; TRBD2 aligns across 11 bases. The receptor comes from an adult with an advanced solid tumor such as melanoma, head and neck, liver or kidney cancer. The source material was CD4+ or CD8+ T cells sorted from blood, sampled in a trial of the OX40 agonist ivuxolimab. CDR3 region: CASRGGTSGTYEQYF. As DNA, the CDR3 is TGTGCCAGCAGGGGGGGGACTAGCGGCACCTACGAGCAGTACTTC.